This TCR beta chain derives from a study of T cell responses to AZD1222 COVID-19 vaccine. Generated by immunoSEQ multiplex PCR, the TCRdb table keeps only in-frame clones and is missing some. The sample yields about 90,000 clones, roughly 89% seen once. This clone was picked up one time. Trimming cost V 6 bases and J 3 bases, with 12 bases left between them. CDR1 and CDR2 (germline): LNHDA, SQIVND (reference sequence). This CDR3 spans 14 amino acids. This sequence was found in an adult in good health. The sequences come from peripheral blood, collected on day 0 of MenACWY control vaccination. The chain combines TRBV19 with TRBJ1-3; D remains ambiguous. The CDR3 region is CASRKTSDGNTIYF. The DNA of the CDR3 is TGTGCCAGTAGGAAGACCAGCGATGGAAACACCATATATTTT. Looking up the rest from reference TRBV19 and TRBJ1-3 gives the full variable domain: DGGITQSPKYLFRKEGQNVTLSCEQNLNHDAMYWYRQDPGQGLRLIYYSQIVNDFQKGDIAEGYSVSREKKESFPLTVTSAQKNPTAFYLCASRKTSDGNTIYFGEGSWLTVV.